This T cell receptor (beta chain) was observed in a study of blood T cell repertoires in COVID-19. Study summary: The United States, Italy and Spain provided the acute and convalescent COVID-19 samples. Sources were T cells, B-cell-depleted T cells, or PBMCs; the material itself was cDNA or gDNA.

Germline values: CDR1 MNHNY, CDR2 SVGAGI (reference sequence). V was pared by 4 bases and J by 2 bases, with 7 bases of the junction left unmatched. The CDR3 is 16 residues long. As handled by the study authors: Counts of nucleated cells, estimated from reference gene primer amplification, were obtained. The method was immunoSEQ multiplex PCR; TCRdb's version includes in-frame clones alone and lacks a portion of them. Clonal size and the V and J genes are those of that table, whereas D and trimming came from the DNA. Of some 70,000 clones listed, around 84% are singletons. The receptor was isolated from a man aged 45-65 years with active COVID-19. The source material was peripheral blood. The chain combines TRBV6-6 with TRBJ2-7; TRBD2 agrees at 11 bases. CDR3 protein: CASSSPGTSGTYEQYV. CDR3 bases: TGTGCCAGCAGTTCCCCCGGGACTAGCGGAACCTACGAGCAGTACGTC.